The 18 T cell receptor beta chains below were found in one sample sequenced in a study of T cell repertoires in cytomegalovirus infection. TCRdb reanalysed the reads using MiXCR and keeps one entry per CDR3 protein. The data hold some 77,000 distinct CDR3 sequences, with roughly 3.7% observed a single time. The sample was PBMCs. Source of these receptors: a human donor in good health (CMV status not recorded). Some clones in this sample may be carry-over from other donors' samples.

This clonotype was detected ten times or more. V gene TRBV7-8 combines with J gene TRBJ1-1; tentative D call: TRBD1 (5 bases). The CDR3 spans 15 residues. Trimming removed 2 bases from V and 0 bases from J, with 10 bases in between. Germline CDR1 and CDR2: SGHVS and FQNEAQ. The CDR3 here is CASSLPGTVNTEAFF. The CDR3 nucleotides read TGTGCCAGCAGCTTACCTGGGACGGTGAACACTGAAGCTTTCTTT.

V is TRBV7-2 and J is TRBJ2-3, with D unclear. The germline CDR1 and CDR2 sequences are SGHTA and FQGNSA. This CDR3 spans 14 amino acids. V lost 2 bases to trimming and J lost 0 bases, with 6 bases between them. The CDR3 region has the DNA TGTGCCAGCAGCTTAATAATAAGCACAGATACGCAGTATTTT. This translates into CASSLIISTDTQYF. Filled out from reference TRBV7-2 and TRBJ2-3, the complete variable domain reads GAGVSQSPSNKVTEKGKDVELRCDPISGHTALYWYRQSLGQGLEFLIYFQGNSAPDKSGLPSDRFSAERTGGSVSTLTIQRTQQEDSAVYLCASSLIISTDTQYFGPGTRLTVL.

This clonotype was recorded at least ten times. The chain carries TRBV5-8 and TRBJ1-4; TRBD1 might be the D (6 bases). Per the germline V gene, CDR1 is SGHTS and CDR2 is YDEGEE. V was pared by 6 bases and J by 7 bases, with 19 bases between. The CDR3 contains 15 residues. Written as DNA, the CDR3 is TGTGCCAGCACACTAGGAACAGGGAATGCTGAAAAACTGTTTTTT. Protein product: CASTLGTGNAEKLFF.

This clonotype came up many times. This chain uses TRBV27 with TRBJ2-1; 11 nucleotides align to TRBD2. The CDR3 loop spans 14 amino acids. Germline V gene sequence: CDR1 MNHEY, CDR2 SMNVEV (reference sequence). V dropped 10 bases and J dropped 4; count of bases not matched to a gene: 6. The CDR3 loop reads CATETSGTYNEQFF. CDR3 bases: TGTGCCACCGAGACTAGCGGGACGTACAATGAGCAGTTCTTC.

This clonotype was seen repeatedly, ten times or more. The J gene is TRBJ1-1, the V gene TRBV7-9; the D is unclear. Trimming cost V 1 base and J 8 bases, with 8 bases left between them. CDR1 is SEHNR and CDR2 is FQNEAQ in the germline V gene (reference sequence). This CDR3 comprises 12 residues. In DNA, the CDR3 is TGTGCCAGCAGCTTAGGGTTTACGGAAGCTTTCTTT. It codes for CASSLGFTEAFF.

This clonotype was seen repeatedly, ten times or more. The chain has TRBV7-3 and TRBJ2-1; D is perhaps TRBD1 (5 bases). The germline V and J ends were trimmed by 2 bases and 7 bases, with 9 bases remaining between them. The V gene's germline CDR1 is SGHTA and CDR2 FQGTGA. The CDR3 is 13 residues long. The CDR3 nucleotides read TGTGCCAGCAGCTTATGGGCAGGGAATGAGCAGTTCTTC. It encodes CASSLWAGNEQFF.

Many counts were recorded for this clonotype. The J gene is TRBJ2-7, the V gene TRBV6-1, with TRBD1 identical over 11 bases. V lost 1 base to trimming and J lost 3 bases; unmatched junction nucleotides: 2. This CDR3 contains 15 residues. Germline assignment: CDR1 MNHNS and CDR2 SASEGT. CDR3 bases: TGTGCCAGCAGTGAAGATGGGACAGGGGGCTACGAGCAGTACTTC. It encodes CASSEDGTGGYEQYF.

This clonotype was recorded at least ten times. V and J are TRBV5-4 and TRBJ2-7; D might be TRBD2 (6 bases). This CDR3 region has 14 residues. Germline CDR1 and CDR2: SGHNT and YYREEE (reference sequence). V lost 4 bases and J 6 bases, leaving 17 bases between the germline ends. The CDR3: CASSRTGSTFEQYF. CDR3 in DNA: TGTGCCAGCAGCCGGACCGGGAGTACATTCGAGCAGTACTTC.

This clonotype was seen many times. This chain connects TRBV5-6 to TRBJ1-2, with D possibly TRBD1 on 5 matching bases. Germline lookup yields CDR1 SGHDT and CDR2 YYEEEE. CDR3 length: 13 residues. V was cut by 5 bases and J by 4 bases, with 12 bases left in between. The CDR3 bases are TGTGCCAGCAGTTCCACAGGAGGCTATGGCTACACCTTC. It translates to CASSSTGGYGYTF.

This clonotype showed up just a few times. Here the CDR3 reads CSVGLLPNTGELFF. DNA for the CDR3: TGCAGCGTCGGACTACTTCCAAACACCGGGGAGCTGTTTTTT. The rearrangement links TRBV29-1 to TRBJ2-2; TRBD2 is a possible D gene (6 bases). This CDR3 has 14 residues. The V gene's germline CDR1 is SQVTM and CDR2 ANQGSEA. V lost 6 bases to trimming and J lost 2 bases, with 13 bases between them.

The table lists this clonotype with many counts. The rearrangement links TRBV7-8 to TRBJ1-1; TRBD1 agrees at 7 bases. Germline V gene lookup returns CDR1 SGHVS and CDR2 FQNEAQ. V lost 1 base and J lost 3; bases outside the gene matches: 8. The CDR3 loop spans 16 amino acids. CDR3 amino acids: CASSLGPRGVHTEAFF. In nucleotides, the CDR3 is TGTGCCAGCAGCTTAGGCCCCAGGGGGGTCCACACTGAAGCTTTCTTT.

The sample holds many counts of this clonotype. The CDR3 sequence is CASSLNRAGYTF. CDR3 nucleotide sequence: TGTGCCAGCAGCTTAAATAGGGCTGGCTACACCTTC. The chain couples TRBV7-2 to TRBJ1-2, with D hard to call. Trimming removed 2 bases from V and 7 bases from J, with 8 bases in between. Germline V CDR1 and CDR2: SGHTA, FQGNSA. The CDR3 is 12 residues long.

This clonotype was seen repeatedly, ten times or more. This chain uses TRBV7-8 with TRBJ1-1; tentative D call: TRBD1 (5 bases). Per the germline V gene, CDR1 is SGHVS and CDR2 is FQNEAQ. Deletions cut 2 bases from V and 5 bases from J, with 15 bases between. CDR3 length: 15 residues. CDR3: CASSLIGPGGTEAFF. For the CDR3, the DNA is TGTGCCAGCAGCTTAATAGGCCCGGGGGGAACTGAAGCTTTCTTT.

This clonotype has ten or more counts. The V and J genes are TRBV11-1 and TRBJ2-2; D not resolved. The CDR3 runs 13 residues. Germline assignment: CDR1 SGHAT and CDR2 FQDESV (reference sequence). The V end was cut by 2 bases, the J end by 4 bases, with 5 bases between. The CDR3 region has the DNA TGTGCCAGCAGCTTATATTTCACCGGGGAGCTGTTTTTT. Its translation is CASSLYFTGELFF.

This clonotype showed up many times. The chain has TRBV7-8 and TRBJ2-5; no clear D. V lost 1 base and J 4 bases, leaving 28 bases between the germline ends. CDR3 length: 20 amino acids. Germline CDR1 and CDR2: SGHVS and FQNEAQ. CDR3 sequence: CASSLVLIEVGPATGETQYF. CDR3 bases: TGTGCCAGCAGCTTAGTTCTAATAGAGGTCGGACCAGCTACGGGAGAGACCCAGTACTTC.

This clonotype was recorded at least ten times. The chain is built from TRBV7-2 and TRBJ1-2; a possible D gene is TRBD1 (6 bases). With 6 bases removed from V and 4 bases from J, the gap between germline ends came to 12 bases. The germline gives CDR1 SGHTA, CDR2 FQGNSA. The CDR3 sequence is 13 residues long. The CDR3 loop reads CASRDSYGYGYTF. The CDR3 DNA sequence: TGTGCCAGCAGGGACAGTTATGGCTATGGCTACACCTTC.

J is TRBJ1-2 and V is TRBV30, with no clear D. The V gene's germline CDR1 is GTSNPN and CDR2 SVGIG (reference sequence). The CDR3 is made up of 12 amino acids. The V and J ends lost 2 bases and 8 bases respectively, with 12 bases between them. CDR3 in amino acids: CAWSTPGEGYTF. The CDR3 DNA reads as TGTGCCTGGAGTACTCCGGGAGAAGGCTACACCTTC.

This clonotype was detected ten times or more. CDR3 sequence: CASGRTNTGELFF. The CDR3 DNA reads as TGTGCCAGCGGAAGGACCAACACCGGGGAGCTGTTTTTT. The chain joins TRBV6-2 or TRBV6-3 to TRBJ2-2; D is undetermined. Germline loops: CDR1 MNHEY, CDR2 SVGEGT. The CDR3 runs 13 residues. Deletions cut 8 bases from V and 2 bases from J, with 9 bases between.